The entry that follows covers one T cell receptor (beta chain) sequence. Its antigen is unknown. The germline V gene encodes CDR1 MNHNS and CDR2 SASEGT. CDR3 length: 14 residues. V shed 2 bases, J shed 5 bases, and the junction held 4 bases outside the gene matches. The data stem from a study of cytomegalovirus exposure and HLA in healthy donors. Study in general: Most donors, roughly 82% of a few hundred genotyped, fell in the Caucasian-associated ancestry cluster.

Amplification used 60 Vbeta primers and 13 Jbeta primers. Some clones are missing from TCRdb's copy, which holds only in-frame ones; the method was immunoSEQ multiplex PCR. In the table there are about 160,000 clones, about four fifths of which are singletons. General study findings and limits: Later on, an analysis tied 15,000 to 20,000 TCR beta sequences to HLA alleles at 0.05 false discovery rate. Analysis was carried out at a later point, and it linked a missense DCLRE1C variant to TCR beta V- and J-gene trimming. Sequencing likely generated an artifact that appeared as a cluster of highly shared sequence variants.

Sequencing input: PBMCs. This clonotype was obtained from a middle-aged man in good health and CMV-seropositive. V gene TRBV6-1 combines with J gene TRBJ2-5; TRBD2 aligns across 8 bases. CDR3 DNA sequence: TGTGCCAGCAGTGAATGGCGGGAGGAGGAGACCCAGTACTTC. Protein product: CASSEWREEETQYF.